This T cell receptor beta chain was sequenced for a study of spatial heterogeneity in lung cancer. Overall study: Unique TCR and UMI combinations averaged more than ten appearances each in raw reads. Study observations and caveats: TCRs found ubiquitously expanded in tumor appeared in blood more at resection than at follow-up.

Every cDNA TCR molecule received its own unique molecular identifier. TCRdb reanalysed the 5' RACE reads using MiXCR and keeps one entry per CDR3 protein. The sample contains some 47,000 distinct CDR3 sequences, approximately 7% of which appear only once. This clonotype has ten or more counts. The target antigen is unknown. As to time point: sample taken at primary tumor resection. Frozen PBMC, nontumor lung or tumor provided whole RNA, which was sequenced unsorted. The V gene lost 0 bases and the J gene lost 2 bases, with 11 bases spanning the gap. CDR3 length equals 15 residues. Germline V gene data show CDR1 as LGHDT and CDR2 as YNNKEL (reference sequence).

This specimen consisted of PBMCs, obtained at surgery. The gene calls are TRBV3-1 and TRBJ2-7; the D is unclear. The receptor comes from a female donor with early-stage non-small cell lung cancer. The CDR3, as DNA: TGTGCCAGCAGCCAAGATCGTGGGGTTACCTACGAGCAGTACTTC. Translating gives CASSQDRGVTYEQYF.